Given below is one T cell receptor beta chain in context. This clone was observed a few times. Its cognate antigen has yet to be identified. Per-nucleotide qualities are absent, and no much larger clonotype sits a single base away. The data were taken from a study of blood T cell repertoires in COVID-19 (dated by TCRdb to about 2020). About the study as a whole: The collaborator samples originated in the United States, Italy and Spain and spanned the acute and convalescent phases of COVID-19. The material from the prospective study consisted of cDNA or gDNA derived from T cells, B-cell-depleted T cells, or PBMCs. The dataset comprised deeply sampled blood TCRbeta repertoires from subjects exposed to, actively infected with, or recovered from COVID-19. A freely available public database, intended as a resource for researchers studying the immune response to SARS-CoV-2, is where the repertoires were released. Samples were obtained from the ongoing ImmuneRACE study (first 160 participants) and from 1,254 subjects provided by 6 global collaborators. Sample metadata almost always included a de-identified subject ID, COVID-19 status, age in years and sex. Where available, HLA class I and class II types were obtained from metadata supplied by the sample provider rather than from assay-based typing.

V lost 0 bases and J lost 0 bases; the stretch between them is 9 bases long. The CDR3 runs 16 amino acids, cysteine and phenylalanine included. Left in the record is the CDR3 DNA by itself, 48 bases read in frame from the first base. CDR1 and CDR2 are read off the germline V gene as WSHSY and SAAADI. Overall study results and their limits: The amount of clinical and demographic metadata varied by source and participant and was provided uncurated.

At one collaborating source in Seattle, patients were enrolled during active infection and were followed longitudinally through the course of disease. The collaborating institutions used their own protocols to collect whole blood in K2EDTA tubes. For TCRbeta analysis, collaborators shipped samples as frozen whole blood, isolated PBMCs, or DNA extracted from either of those sample types. TCRbeta CDR3 regions were amplified from genomic DNA using the immunoSEQ Assay, a bias-controlled multiplex PCR. Under the source paper's analysis protocol: The number of nucleated cells in each sample was estimated by amplification of reference gene primers within the assay. To quantify the absolute abundance of each unique TCRbeta CDR3 rearrangement, sequence reads were collapsed and filtered. For each sample, productive Simpson clonality was calculated as the square root of Simpson's diversity index across productive rearrangements. Imported from immuneACCESS, the table was reduced by TCRdb to in-frame sequences with V and J called. These copies leave out some clones; in studies compared against another copy, an unresolved V gene accounts for under half, and the cause of the remainder is not known. The V and J calls and the clone size are those of that table, but D and trimming were determined from the DNA. The sample includes about 480,000 clones, with roughly 87% observed a single time. 0.7% to 1% of the sample lies in the top ten.

This TCR was sampled from a man aged 18 to 29 with COVID-19, enrolled during active disease. The chain is made from TRBV10-2 and TRBJ1-5; no D segment can be confidently identified. Sequenced sample: peripheral blood. The CDR3 is CASSESMGYSNQPQHF. The bases are TGCGCCAGCAGTGAGTCGATGGGCTATAGCAATCAGCCCCAGCATTTT.